This T cell receptor beta chain was identified in a study of shared clonotypes between healthy human individuals (dated by TCRdb to the early 2020s). Concerning the study at large: A couple of women and a few men aged 18 to 49 years were included in the cohort. To increase sequencing depth and limit assay-specific biases, TCR repertoire library preparation and sequencing were carried out by different laboratories using diverse techniques. To estimate repertoire size and how much clonotypes are shared between individuals, the study performed deep sequencing of blood TCR repertoires from about five healthy adults. For each donor, CD4 naive and CD4 memory were each run on three plates, CD8 naive on two plates, and CD8 memory on one plate. Per donor, leukapheresis produced somewhere between about 0.8 and 9 billion PBMCs.

The donors were healthy, HIV-negative adults who had no recently reported acute infections or vaccinations. Every donor was a Caucasian adult residing in Nashville, Tennessee, USA. CD4+ T cells were enriched by magnetic negative selection; naive cells were then positively selected on CD45RA, and the negative fraction formed the memory subset. Blood was obtained by leukapheresis, after which PBMCs were separated by Ficoll-Histopaque density gradient centrifugation and cryopreserved in liquid nitrogen vapor phase. Analytical flow cytometry was used to check the purity and quantity of every magnetically sorted T cell population. Genomic DNA was isolated from every sorted fraction and measured by UV absorbance on a Nanodrop 2000c. On the study overall, not on this receptor specifically: Even with the large sequencing depth, rarefaction of the sorted-subset datasets indicated that sequencing was incomplete. Because the study included a small number of donors, the genetic and exposure-history diversity represented was limited. Only blood was sampled, and tissue TCR repertoires likely differ from those in blood. Sharing across a few donors was observed for around 5% of naive CD4, about 4% of naive CD8, around 2.5% of memory CD4, and less than 0.45% of memory CD8 clonotypes. Naive subsets generally had larger estimated clonotype richness than memory subsets did. Compared with non-shared clonotypes, clonotypes shared by all four sorted-subset donors had higher generation probabilities. Pairwise subsampling led to the expectation that sequencing depth would affect the degree of clonotype sharing among donors.

Of note for this clone: Its recognized antigen is unknown. No base quality information exists; no much larger clone differs at one position.

Using the deep immunoSEQ assay, multiplex PCR amplified TCR CDR3 regions from genomic DNA. Extracted genomic DNA from each cell subset was distributed evenly across all wells of several immunoSEQ 96-well plates, and each plate was treated as a replicate. Each replicate PCR for sorted subsets received roughly 0.2 ug genomic DNA, equal to 28,000 or so T cell genomes. Purified libraries were measured with a Qubit 3.0 fluorometer, size-checked on a Bioanalyzer 2100, and measured again with the KAPA Library Quantification kit. A separate single-read 150-cycle Illumina NextSeq 550 flow cell was used to sequence each immunoSEQ 96-well plate. Per the source publication's procedure: Because the immunoSEQ output held only junctional sequences and lacked quality scores, the filtering could not match the filtering applied to full-length reads. To assign V/J genes and CDR3, sequences were annotated against IMGT germline references using PyIR, a Python wrapper for IgBLAST v1.9. Reads were filtered out if the reads had weak V/J assignments (E-value above 1e-6), no CDR3, stop codons, out-of-frame junctions, or ambiguous translated residues. A V3J clonotype was defined by an identical inferred V gene, J gene, and CDR3 amino acid sequence. To compute the percentage overlap between repertoires, the number of shared unique clonotypes was divided by the size of the smaller repertoire. Three approaches were used to assess repertoire richness: RTK rarefaction, the Chao1 estimator, and Recon v2.1 estimates of unobserved clonotypes. OLGA was used to compute generation probabilities for all TCRbeta clonotypes that the gDNA method yielded from a few donors. As stored in TCRdb, this immuneACCESS dataset retains in-frame rearrangements with V and J assigned. A fraction of the clones does not appear; measured against another copy, unresolved V genes explain less than half of the discrepancy, and the remainder lacks a known reason. V and J calls and clone size come straight from that table; D and trimming were deduced from the DNA. A total of more than 1.2 million clones appear in this sample, roughly 98.5% of them only once. In total, the top ten clones hold 0.3% to 0.45% of the sample.

Sequenced material: naive CD4+ T cells sorted from blood. This specimen's cell subset or site label, interpreted: CD45RA+ positively selected. This receptor was obtained from a man aged 30 to 39 in good health.

The base sequence is TGCGCCAGCAGCTGGGGTCGGGACGAGCAGTACTTC. This encodes CASSWGRDEQYF. The V and J segments used are TRBV5-1 and TRBJ2-7; a confident D gene designation cannot be given. The CDR3 spans 12 residues, from the cysteine through the phenylalanine. Only the CDR3 portion is preserved as DNA: 36 bases, with reading frame beginning at the first base. The V end loses 3 bases and the J end loses 5 bases, and a stretch of 9 bases separates them. CDR1 and CDR2, per the germline V gene, are SGHRS and YFSETQ.